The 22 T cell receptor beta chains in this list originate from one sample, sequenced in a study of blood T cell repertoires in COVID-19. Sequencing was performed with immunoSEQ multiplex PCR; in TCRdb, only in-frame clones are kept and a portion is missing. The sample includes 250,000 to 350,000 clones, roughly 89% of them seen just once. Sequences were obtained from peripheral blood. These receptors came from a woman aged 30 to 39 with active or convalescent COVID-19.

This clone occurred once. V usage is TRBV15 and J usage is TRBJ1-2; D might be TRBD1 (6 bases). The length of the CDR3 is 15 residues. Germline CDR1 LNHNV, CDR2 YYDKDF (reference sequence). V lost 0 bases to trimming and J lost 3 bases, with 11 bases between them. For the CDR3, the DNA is TGTGCCACCAGCAGAGATCTCGGGGGGCACTATGGCTACACCTTC. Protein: CATSRDLGGHYGYTF.

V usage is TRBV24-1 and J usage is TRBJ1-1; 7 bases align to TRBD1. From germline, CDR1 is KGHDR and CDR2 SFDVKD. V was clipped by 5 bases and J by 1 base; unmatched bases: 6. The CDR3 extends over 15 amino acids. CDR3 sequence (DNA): TGTGCCACCAGTGTCAAACAGGGGACGAACACTGAAGCTTTCTTT. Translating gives CATSVKQGTNTEAFF.

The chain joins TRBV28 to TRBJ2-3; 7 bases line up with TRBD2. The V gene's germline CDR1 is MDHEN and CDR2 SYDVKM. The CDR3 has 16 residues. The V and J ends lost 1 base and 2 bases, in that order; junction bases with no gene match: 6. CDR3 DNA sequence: TGTGCCAGCAGTTTATCAGCGGGGTTCTCCACAGATACGCAGTATTTT. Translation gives CASSLSAGFSTDTQYF.

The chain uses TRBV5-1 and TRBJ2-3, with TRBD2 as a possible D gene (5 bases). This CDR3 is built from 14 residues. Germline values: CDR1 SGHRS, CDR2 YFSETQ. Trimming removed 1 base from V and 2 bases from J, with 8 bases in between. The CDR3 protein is CASSLSGYTDTQYF. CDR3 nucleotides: TGCGCCAGCAGCTTGAGCGGTTACACAGATACGCAGTATTTT.

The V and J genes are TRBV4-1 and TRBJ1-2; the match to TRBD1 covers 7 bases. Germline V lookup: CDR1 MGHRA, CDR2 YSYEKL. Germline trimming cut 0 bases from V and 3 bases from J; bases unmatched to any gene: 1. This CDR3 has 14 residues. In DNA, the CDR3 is TGCGCCAGCAGCCAAGATGGGACAGACTATGGCTACACCTTC. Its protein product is CASSQDGTDYGYTF.

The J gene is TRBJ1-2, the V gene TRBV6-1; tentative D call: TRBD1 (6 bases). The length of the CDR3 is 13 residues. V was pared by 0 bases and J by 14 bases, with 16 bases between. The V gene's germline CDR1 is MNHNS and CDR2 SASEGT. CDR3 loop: CASSEARMTGGTF. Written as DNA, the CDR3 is TGTGCCAGCAGTGAAGCCCGTATGACAGGTGGGACCTTC.

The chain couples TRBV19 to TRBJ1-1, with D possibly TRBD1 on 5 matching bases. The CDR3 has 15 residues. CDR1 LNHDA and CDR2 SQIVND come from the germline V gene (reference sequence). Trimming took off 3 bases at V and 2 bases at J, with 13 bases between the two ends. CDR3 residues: CASSIQITGNTEAFF. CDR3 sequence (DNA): TGTGCCAGTAGTATCCAGATTACAGGAAACACTGAAGCTTTCTTT. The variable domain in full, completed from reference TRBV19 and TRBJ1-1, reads DGGITQSPKYLFRKEGQNVTLSCEQNLNHDAMYWYRQDPGQGLRLIYYSQIVNDFQKGDIAEGYSVSREKKESFPLTVTSAQKNPTAFYLCASSIQITGNTEAFFGQGTRLTVV.

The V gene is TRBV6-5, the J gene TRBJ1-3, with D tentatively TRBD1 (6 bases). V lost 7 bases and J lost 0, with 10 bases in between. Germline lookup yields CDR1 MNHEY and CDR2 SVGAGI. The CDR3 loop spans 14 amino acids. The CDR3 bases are TGTGCCAGCAACAGCAGGGGCTCTGGAAACACCATATATTTT. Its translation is CASNSRGSGNTIYF.

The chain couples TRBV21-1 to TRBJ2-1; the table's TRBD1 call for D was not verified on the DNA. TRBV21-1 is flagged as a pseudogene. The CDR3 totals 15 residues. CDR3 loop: CASSPPRQVYNEQFF. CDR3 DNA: TGTGCCAGCAGCCCGCCGAGACAGGTATACAATGAGCAGTTCTTC.

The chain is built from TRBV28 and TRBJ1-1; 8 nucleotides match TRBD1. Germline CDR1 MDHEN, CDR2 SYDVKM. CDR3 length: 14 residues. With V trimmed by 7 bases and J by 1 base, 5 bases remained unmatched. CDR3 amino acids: CASTRTGRNTEAFF. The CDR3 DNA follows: TGTGCCAGCACCCGGACAGGGAGGAACACTGAAGCTTTCTTT.

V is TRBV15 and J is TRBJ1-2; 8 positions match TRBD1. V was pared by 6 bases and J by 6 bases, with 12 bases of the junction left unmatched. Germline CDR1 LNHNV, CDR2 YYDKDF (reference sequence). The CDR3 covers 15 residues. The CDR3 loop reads CATSWPGQGADGYTF. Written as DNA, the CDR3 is TGTGCCACCAGTTGGCCGGGGCAGGGGGCGGATGGCTACACCTTC.

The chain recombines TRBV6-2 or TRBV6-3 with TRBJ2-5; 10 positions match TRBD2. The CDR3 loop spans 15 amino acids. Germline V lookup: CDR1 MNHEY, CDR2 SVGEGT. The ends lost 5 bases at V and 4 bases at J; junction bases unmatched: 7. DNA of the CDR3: TGTGCCAGCAGTACTAGCGGGGTTGCTGGAGAGACCCAGTACTTC. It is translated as CASSTSGVAGETQYF.

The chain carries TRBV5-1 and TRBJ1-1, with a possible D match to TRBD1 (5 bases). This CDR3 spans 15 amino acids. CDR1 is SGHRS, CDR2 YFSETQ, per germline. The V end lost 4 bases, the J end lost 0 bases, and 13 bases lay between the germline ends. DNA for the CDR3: TGCGCCAGCAGCCCCTCGGCAGGGATGAACACTGAAGCTTTCTTT. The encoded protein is CASSPSAGMNTEAFF.

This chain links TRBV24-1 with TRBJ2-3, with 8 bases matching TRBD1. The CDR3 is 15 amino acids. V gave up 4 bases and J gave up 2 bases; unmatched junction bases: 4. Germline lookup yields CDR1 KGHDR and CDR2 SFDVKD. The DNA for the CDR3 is TGTGCCACCAGTGACCGGGACAGGATCACAGATACGCAGTATTTT. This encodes CATSDRDRITDTQYF.

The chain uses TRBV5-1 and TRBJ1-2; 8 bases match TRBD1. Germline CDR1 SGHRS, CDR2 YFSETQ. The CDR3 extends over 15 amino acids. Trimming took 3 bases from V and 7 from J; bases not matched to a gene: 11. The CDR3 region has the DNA TGCGCCAGCAGCTCCATTTCCGGACAGGGCGGTGGCTACACCTTC. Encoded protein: CASSSISGQGGGYTF. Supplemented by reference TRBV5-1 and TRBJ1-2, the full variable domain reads KAGVTQTPRYLIKTRGQQVTLSCSPISGHRSVSWYQQTPGQGLQFLFEYFSETQRNKGNFPGRFSGRQFSNSRSEMNVSTLELGDSALYLCASSSISGQGGGYTFGSGTRLTVV.

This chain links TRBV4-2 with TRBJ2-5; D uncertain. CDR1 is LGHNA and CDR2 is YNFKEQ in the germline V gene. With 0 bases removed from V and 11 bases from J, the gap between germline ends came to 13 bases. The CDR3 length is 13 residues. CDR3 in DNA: TGTGCCAGCAGCCAAGATGTGGCTGTTTCTCAGTACTTC. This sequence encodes CASSQDVAVSQYF.

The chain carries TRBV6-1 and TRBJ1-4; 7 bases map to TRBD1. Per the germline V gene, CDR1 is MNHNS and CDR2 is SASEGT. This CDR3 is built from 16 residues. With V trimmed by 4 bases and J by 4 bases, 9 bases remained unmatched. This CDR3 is CASSGQGTALNEKLFF. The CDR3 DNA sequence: TGTGCCAGCAGTGGCCAGGGGACAGCGCTTAATGAAAAACTGTTTTTT.

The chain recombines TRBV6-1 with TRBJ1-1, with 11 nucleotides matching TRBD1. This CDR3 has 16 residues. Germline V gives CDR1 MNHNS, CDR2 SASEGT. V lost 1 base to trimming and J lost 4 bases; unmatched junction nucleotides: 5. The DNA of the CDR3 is TGTGCCAGCAGTGAAGTGAGGACAGGGGGCCCCACTGAAGCTTTCTTT. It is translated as CASSEVRTGGPTEAFF.

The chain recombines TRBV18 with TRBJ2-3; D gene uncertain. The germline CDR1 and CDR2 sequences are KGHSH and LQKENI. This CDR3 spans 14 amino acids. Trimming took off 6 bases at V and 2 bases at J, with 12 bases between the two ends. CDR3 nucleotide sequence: TGTGCCAGCTCCCCTACTACCTACACAGATACGCAGTATTTT. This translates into CASSPTTYTDTQYF.

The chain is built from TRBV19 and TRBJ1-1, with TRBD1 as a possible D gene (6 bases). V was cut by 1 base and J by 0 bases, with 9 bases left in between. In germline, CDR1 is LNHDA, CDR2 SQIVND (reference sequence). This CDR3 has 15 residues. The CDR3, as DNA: TGTGCCAGTAGTATAGTCCCAGGGGTGAACACTGAAGCTTTCTTT. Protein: CASSIVPGVNTEAFF.

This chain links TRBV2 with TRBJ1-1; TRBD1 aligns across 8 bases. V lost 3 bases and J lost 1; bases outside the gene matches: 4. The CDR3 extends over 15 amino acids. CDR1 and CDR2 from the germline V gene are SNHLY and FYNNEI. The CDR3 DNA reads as TGTGCCAGCAGTGAGGTTCAGGGGGCGAACACTGAAGCTTTCTTT. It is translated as CASSEVQGANTEAFF.

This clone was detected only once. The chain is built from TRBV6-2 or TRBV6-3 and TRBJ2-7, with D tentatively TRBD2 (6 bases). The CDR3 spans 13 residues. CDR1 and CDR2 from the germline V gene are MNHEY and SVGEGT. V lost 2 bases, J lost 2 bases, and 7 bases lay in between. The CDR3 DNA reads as TGTGCCAGCAGTTACCGACTAGCCTACGAGCAGTACTTC. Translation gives CASSYRLAYEQYF.